These 17 T cell receptor beta chains originate from one sample sequenced in a study of blood T cell repertoires in COVID-19. TCRdb keeps only in-frame clones here, not all; method: immunoSEQ multiplex PCR. The table has roughly 220,000 clones, around four fifths seen once; the top ten hold approximately 8%. The sample taken for sequencing was peripheral blood. The receptor set was obtained from a woman older than 75 with COVID-19, enrolled during active disease.

The rearrangement links TRBV6-5 to TRBJ2-1; 7 bases align to TRBD2. The V and J ends lost 5 bases and 4 bases, in that order; junction bases with no gene match: 2. This CDR3 region has 13 residues. Per germline, CDR1 MNHEY and CDR2 SVGAGI. The CDR3 here is CASSLAEYNEQFF. In nucleotides, the CDR3 is TGTGCCAGCAGTCTAGCGGAGTACAATGAGCAGTTCTTC.

This rearrangement joins TRBV4-2 to TRBJ1-5, with unresolved D. V was pared by 3 bases and J by 7 bases, with 16 bases between. The CDR3 loop spans 15 amino acids. Germline V gene data show CDR1 as LGHNA and CDR2 as YNFKEQ. The CDR3 reads CASSQEQFQNQPQHF. For the CDR3, the DNA is TGTGCCAGCAGCCAGGAACAGTTTCAAAACCAGCCCCAGCATTTT.

The chain employs TRBV3-1 (or the pseudogene TRBV3-2) and TRBJ2-2, with a tentative D call TRBD1 (5 bases). V lost 6 bases, J lost 1 base, and 12 bases lay in between. Germline assignment: CDR1 LGHDT and CDR2 YNNKEL (reference sequence). This CDR3 region has 15 residues. CDR3 in amino acids: CASRYRRQNTGELFF. The CDR3 nucleotides are TGTGCCAGCAGGTACAGGAGACAGAACACCGGGGAGCTGTTTTTT.

The genes are TRBV7-9 and TRBJ2-5; 10 positions match TRBD2. With V trimmed by 5 bases and J by 5 bases, 8 bases remained unmatched. The CDR3 totals 15 residues. CDR1 and CDR2 (germline): SEHNR, FQNEAQ (reference sequence). Here the CDR3 reads CASSILLAGWETQYF. The DNA for the CDR3 is TGTGCCAGCAGCATCCTACTAGCGGGGTGGGAGACCCAGTACTTC. Full variable domain (outside the CDR3, taken from reference TRBV7-9 and TRBJ2-5): DTGVSQNPRHKITKRGQNVTFRCDPISEHNRLYWYRQTLGQGPEFLTYFQNEAQLEKSRLLSDRFSAERPKGSFSTLEIQRTEQGDSAMYLCASSILLAGWETQYFGPGTRLLVL.

The J gene is TRBJ2-2, the V gene TRBV9; possible D gene TRBD2, 5 bases. The CDR3 loop spans 15 amino acids. With 3 bases removed from V and 0 bases from J, the gap between germline ends came to 9 bases. CDR1 and CDR2 from the germline V gene are SGDLS and YYNGEE. As DNA, the CDR3 is TGTGCCAGCAGCGACGATAGCGCGAACACCGGGGAGCTGTTTTTT. Protein: CASSDDSANTGELFF.

The chain couples TRBV6-2 or TRBV6-3 to TRBJ2-3; TRBD2 matches at 7 bases. The V gene's germline CDR1 is MNHEY and CDR2 SVGEGT. The CDR3 has 17 amino acids. The V and J ends lost 2 bases and 1 base, in that order; junction bases with no gene match: 9. DNA of the CDR3: TGTGCCAGCAGTTACGCCGGGGACTACAGAGGCACAGATACGCAGTATTTT. Translating gives CASSYAGDYRGTDTQYF.

The rearrangement uses TRBV30 and TRBJ1-3, with a weak D call TRBD1 (5 bases). CDR1 is GTSNPN, CDR2 SVGIG, per germline (reference sequence). The V end lost 0 bases, the J end lost 1 base, and 13 bases lay between the germline ends. The CDR3 extends over 16 amino acids. The CDR3 DNA reads TGTGCCTGGAGTGTGGCAGCCGGGGGGTCTGGAAACACCATATATTTT. Translation: CAWSVAAGGSGNTIYF.

V usage is TRBV19 and J usage is TRBJ2-2; no reliable D call. Trimming cost V 2 bases and J 3 bases, with 7 bases left between them. This CDR3 contains 14 residues. The V gene's germline CDR1 is LNHDA and CDR2 SQIVND (reference sequence). In nucleotides, the CDR3 is TGTGCCAGTAGTATAACTACGGACACCGGGGAGCTGTTTTTT. Protein: CASSITTDTGELFF.

A word on this clone: This same CDR3 is encoded by further DNA sequences in the sample. The chain recombines TRBV6-5 with TRBJ2-7, with D maybe TRBD2 (5 bases). This CDR3 contains 13 residues. V lost 6 bases and J lost 2, with 11 bases in between. Germline CDR1 reads MNHEY; CDR2 reads SVGAGI. This chain's CDR3 is CASRTTGTYEQYF. The CDR3 region has the DNA TGTGCCAGCAGAACGACGGGAACCTACGAGCAGTACTTC.

The V gene is TRBV18, the J gene TRBJ2-1, with no clear D. The ends were cut back, 0 bases at V and 8 bases at J, with 14 bases in the middle. The V gene's germline CDR1 is KGHSH and CDR2 LQKENI. The CDR3 loop spans 15 amino acids. In DNA form, the CDR3 reads TGTGCCAGCTCACCACCCGACCGCTCCGGAGATGAGCAGTTCTTC. This codes for CASSPPDRSGDEQFF. Complete variable domain (other parts from reference TRBV18 and TRBJ2-1): NAGVMQNPRHLVRRRGQEARLRCSPMKGHSHVYWYRQLPEEGLKFMVYLQKENIIDESGMPKERFSAEFPKEGPSILRIQQVVRGDSAAYFCASSPPDRSGDEQFFGPGTRLTVL.

V and J are TRBV5-4 and TRBJ1-3; 9 bases align to TRBD1. The V gene end was trimmed by 4 bases and the J gene end by 8 bases; junction bases not matched to a gene: 4. This CDR3 has 13 amino acids. From germline, CDR1 is SGHNT and CDR2 YYREEE (reference sequence). CDR3 sequence: CASSRDRVDTIYF. CDR3 nucleotide sequence: TGTGCCAGCAGCAGGGACAGGGTAGACACCATATATTTT.

This clone has a handful of counts. The chain links TRBV7-8 to TRBJ1-5; D is unresolved. The V end was cut by 2 bases, the J end by 4 bases, with 15 bases between. CDR3 size: 16 residues. Germline V gives CDR1 SGHVS, CDR2 FQNEAQ. The CDR3 here is CASSLNGIIPNQPQHF. The CDR3 DNA follows: TGTGCCAGCAGCTTAAACGGGATTATTCCTAATCAGCCCCAGCATTTT. Full variable domain (remainder filled in from reference TRBV7-8 and TRBJ1-5): GAGVSQSPRYKVAKRGQDVALRCDPISGHVSLFWYQQALGQGPEFLTYFQNEAQLDKSGLPSDRFFAERPEGSVSTLKIQRTQQEDSAVYLCASSLNGIIPNQPQHFGDGTRLSIL.

This clone was detected only a few times. The J gene is TRBJ1-4, the V gene TRBV7-2; maybe TRBD1 (5 bases). Per the germline V gene, CDR1 is SGHTA and CDR2 is FQGNSA. The CDR3 consists of 15 residues. Trimming pared 4 bases from V and 8 bases from J, leaving 17 bases between. CDR3 coding DNA: TGTGCCAGCAGCTCCCGCCCGGGCGGGACCGAAAAACTGTTTTTT. Residues: CASSSRPGGTEKLFF. Full variable domain (missing parts from reference TRBV7-2 and TRBJ1-4): GAGVSQSPSNKVTEKGKDVELRCDPISGHTALYWYRQSLGQGLEFLIYFQGNSAPDKSGLPSDRFSAERTGGSVSTLTIQRTQQEDSAVYLCASSSRPGGTEKLFFGSGTQLSVL.

The V call is TRBV19, the J call TRBJ1-2; perhaps TRBD1 as D (5 bases). Germline values: CDR1 LNHDA, CDR2 SQIVND (reference sequence). This CDR3 has 18 residues. Trimming left V 3 bases short and J 0 bases short, with 20 bases between. This chain's CDR3 is CASSISRDRGTPNYGYTF. CDR3 nucleotide sequence: TGTGCCAGTAGTATCTCGCGGGATCGGGGGACCCCTAACTATGGCTACACCTTC.

This rearrangement joins TRBV19 to TRBJ1-5, with 10 bases matching TRBD1. Germline lookup yields CDR1 LNHDA and CDR2 SQIVND (reference sequence). V dropped 5 bases and J dropped 4; count of bases not matched to a gene: 2. This CDR3 has 14 residues. CDR3 protein: CASSLDRGNQPQHF. CDR3 bases: TGTGCCAGTAGTTTGGACAGGGGGAATCAGCCCCAGCATTTT.

The rearrangement joins TRBV5-1 to TRBJ1-1; 7 nucleotides match TRBD1. V gave up 5 bases and J gave up 0 bases; unmatched junction bases: 7. The CDR3 contains 15 residues. Germline V lookup: CDR1 SGHRS, CDR2 YFSETQ. CDR3 in amino acids: CASRFDRAMNTEAFF. CDR3 nucleotide sequence: TGCGCCAGCAGGTTCGACAGGGCAATGAACACTGAAGCTTTCTTT.

V is TRBV4-2 and J is TRBJ2-7, with D unresolved. The germline V gene encodes CDR1 LGHNA and CDR2 YNFKEQ. Trimming took off 1 base at V and 5 bases at J, with 12 bases between the two ends. The CDR3 is 14 residues long. The DNA for the CDR3 is TGTGCCAGCAGCCAAGCCCCGACTGGCCACGAGCAGTACTTC. It translates to CASSQAPTGHEQYF.